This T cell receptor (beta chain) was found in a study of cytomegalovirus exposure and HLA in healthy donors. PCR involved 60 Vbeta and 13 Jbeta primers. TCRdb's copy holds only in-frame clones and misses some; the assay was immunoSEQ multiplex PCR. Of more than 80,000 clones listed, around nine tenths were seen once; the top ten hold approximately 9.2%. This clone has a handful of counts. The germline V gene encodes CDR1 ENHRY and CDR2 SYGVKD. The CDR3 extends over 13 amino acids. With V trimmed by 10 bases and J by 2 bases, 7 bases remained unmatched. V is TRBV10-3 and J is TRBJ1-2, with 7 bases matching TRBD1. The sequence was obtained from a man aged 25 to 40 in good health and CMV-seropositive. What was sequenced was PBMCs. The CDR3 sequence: CATTTGLNYGYTF. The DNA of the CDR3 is TGTGCCACCACGACAGGGCTCAACTATGGCTACACCTTC.